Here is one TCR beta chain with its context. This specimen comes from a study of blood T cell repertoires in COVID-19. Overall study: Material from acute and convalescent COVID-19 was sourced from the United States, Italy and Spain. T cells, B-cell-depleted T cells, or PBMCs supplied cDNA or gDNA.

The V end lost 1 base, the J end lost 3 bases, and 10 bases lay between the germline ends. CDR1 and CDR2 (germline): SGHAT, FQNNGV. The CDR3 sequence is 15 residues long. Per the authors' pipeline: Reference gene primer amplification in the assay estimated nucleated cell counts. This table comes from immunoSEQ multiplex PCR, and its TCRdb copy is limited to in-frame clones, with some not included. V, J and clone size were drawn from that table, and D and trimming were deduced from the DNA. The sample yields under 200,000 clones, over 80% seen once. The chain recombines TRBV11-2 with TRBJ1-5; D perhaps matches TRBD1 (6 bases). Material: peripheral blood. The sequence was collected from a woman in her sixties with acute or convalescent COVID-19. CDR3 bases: TGTGCCAGCAGCTTAGGACAGGTCTCCAATCAGCCCCAGCATTTT. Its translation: CASSLGQVSNQPQHF. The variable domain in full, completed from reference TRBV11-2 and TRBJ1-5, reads EAGVAQSPRYKIIEKRQSVAFWCNPISGHATLYWYQQILGQGPKLLIQFQNNGVVDDSQLPKDRFSAERLKGVDSTLKIQPAKLEDSAVYLCASSLGQVSNQPQHFGDGTRLSIL.